One T cell receptor (beta chain) is described in this entry. These data belong to a study of T cell changes during pregnancy in multiple sclerosis. Profiling relied on immunoSEQ multiplex PCR, and the TCRdb table lists in-frame clones only, not all of them. There are tens of thousands of clones in the sample; 85% to 95% occur only once, and roughly 1% lies in the top ten. The sequence came from a female donor with multiple sclerosis, enrolled in a pregnancy study. The sample consisted of peripheral blood, taken in the first trimester of pregnancy.

The CDR3 DNA follows: TGCGCCAGCAGTCACCCTACACCGGGACAGCCACCTCACGATACCTACGAGCAGTACTTC. This gives the protein CASSHPTPGQPPHDTYEQYF. This chain joins TRBV23-1 and TRBJ2-7; 7 nucleotides line up with TRBD1. TRBV23-1 is an ORF, with its function uncertain. V was pared by 3 bases and J by 2 bases, with 22 bases of the junction left unmatched. The CDR3 has 20 residues.